The 24 T cell receptor beta chains in this list originate from one sample, sequenced in a study of cytomegalovirus exposure and HLA in healthy donors. Researchers ran the PCR with 60 Vbeta and 13 Jbeta primers. The protocol was immunoSEQ multiplex PCR, while the TCRdb copy is restricted to in-frame clones and leaves out a portion. Of 35,000 to 40,000 clones listed, around three fifths are singletons. What was sequenced was PBMCs. These TCRs come from a man between 50 and 59 years old in good health and CMV-seropositive.

The J gene is TRBJ1-1, the V gene TRBV9; 8 bases align to TRBD1. Germline trimming cut 0 bases from V and 5 bases from J; bases unmatched to any gene: 18. Germline assignment: CDR1 SGDLS and CDR2 YYNGEE. The CDR3 runs 19 residues. The CDR3 region is CASSVEPRTGRPLRTEAFF. The CDR3 nucleotides are TGTGCCAGCAGCGTAGAGCCCCGGACAGGGCGTCCCCTTAGGACTGAAGCTTTCTTT.

The chain links TRBV5-1 to TRBJ1-2; 11 nucleotides align to TRBD1. The CDR3 spans 17 residues. V lost 3 bases and J lost 7; bases outside the gene matches: 14. Germline CDR1 is SGHRS and CDR2 is YFSETQ. The CDR3 DNA reads TGCGCCAGCAGCTACACCGCCTCCGGACAGGGGGCTACTGGCTACACCTTC. Amino acid sequence: CASSYTASGQGATGYTF.

The chain carries TRBV11-2 and TRBJ1-2; tentatively, D is TRBD1 (6 bases). Trimming took 1 base from V and 7 from J, leaving 13 bases between them. The CDR3 consists of 14 residues. Germline assignment: CDR1 SGHAT and CDR2 FQNNGV. Here the CDR3 DNA reads TGTGCCAGCAGCTTAGGGGGGGGCTCGGCTGGCTACACCTTC. It specifies CASSLGGGSAGYTF.

The chain uses TRBV28 and TRBJ1-5; unclear D gene. Germline V CDR1 and CDR2: MDHEN, SYDVKM. V shed 6 bases and J shed 5 bases, with 5 bases lying between them. This CDR3 has 11 residues. CDR3 nucleotides: TGTGCCAGCAGCTACGATCAGCCCCAGCATTTT. Its translation is CASSYDQPQHF. Looking up the rest from reference TRBV28 and TRBJ1-5 gives the full variable domain: DVKVTQSSRYLVKRTGEKVFLECVQDMDHENMFWYRQDPGLGLRLIYFSYDVKMKEKGDIPEGYSVSREKKERFSLILESASTNQTSMYLCASSYDQPQHFGDGTRLSIL.

The chain links TRBV5-1 to TRBJ2-7, with D uncertain. The V gene lost 0 bases and the J gene lost 5 bases, with 3 bases spanning the gap. The CDR3 extends over 11 amino acids. Germline CDR1 and CDR2: SGHRS and YFSETQ. CDR3 region: CASSLADEQYF. CDR3 bases: TGCGCCAGCAGCTTGGCGGACGAGCAGTACTTC. The full variable domain, its missing parts supplied by reference TRBV5-1 and TRBJ2-7, is KAGVTQTPRYLIKTRGQQVTLSCSPISGHRSVSWYQQTPGQGLQFLFEYFSETQRNKGNFPGRFSGRQFSNSRSEMNVSTLELGDSALYLCASSLADEQYFGPGTRLTVT.

This chain's CDR3 is CASSHSSNYNSPLHF. DNA for the CDR3: TGTGCCAGCAGCCATAGCTCCAACTATAATTCACCCCTCCACTTT. This chain connects TRBV14 to TRBJ1-6, with D unresolved. This CDR3 region has 15 residues. In germline, CDR1 is SGHDN, CDR2 FVKESK. Trimming cost V 3 bases and J 3 bases, with 9 bases left between them.

V gene TRBV10-3 combines with J gene TRBJ1-2; 8 bases are a match to TRBD1. The CDR3 length is 13 residues. Germline V gene lookup returns CDR1 ENHRY and CDR2 SYGVKD. V was clipped by 6 bases and J by 6 bases; unmatched bases: 6. The CDR3 DNA sequence: TGTGCCATCAGCCTCGGACAGGGCGATGGCTACACCTTC. Amino acids: CAISLGQGDGYTF.

V is TRBV7-2 and J is TRBJ2-5; 8 bases match TRBD2. V was pared by 2 bases and J by 4 bases, with 9 bases of the junction left unmatched. The CDR3 covers 16 residues. CDR1 and CDR2 (germline): SGHTA, FQGNSA. CDR3 protein: CASSLTRRGAGETQYF. In DNA, the CDR3 is TGTGCCAGCAGCTTAACGAGGCGGGGGGCGGGAGAGACCCAGTACTTC. Filled out from reference TRBV7-2 and TRBJ2-5, the complete variable domain reads GAGVSQSPSNKVTEKGKDVELRCDPISGHTALYWYRQSLGQGLEFLIYFQGNSAPDKSGLPSDRFSAERTGGSVSTLTIQRTQQEDSAVYLCASSLTRRGAGETQYFGPGTRLLVL.

The chain combines TRBV15 with TRBJ2-2, with D tentatively TRBD1 (5 bases). V lost 1 base to trimming and J lost 3 bases, with 6 bases between them. The CDR3 contains 14 residues. Germline values: CDR1 LNHNV, CDR2 YYDKDF (reference sequence). The CDR3 bases are TGTGCCACCAGCAGAGTAGGGGACACCGGGGAGCTGTTTTTT. As protein: CATSRVGDTGELFF.

In its sample, this clone was seen a few times. The J gene is TRBJ2-7, the V gene TRBV28; D may be TRBD2 (6 bases). The CDR3 covers 13 residues. Germline assignment: CDR1 MDHEN and CDR2 SYDVKM. The V end was cut by 11 bases, the J end by 5 bases, with 19 bases between. As DNA, the CDR3 is TGTGCCGGTTCCGGGACTGGATCCCACGAGCAGTACTTC. This encodes CAGSGTGSHEQYF.

This chain connects TRBV19 to TRBJ1-5; a weak D match, TRBD1 (6 bases). Germline lookup yields CDR1 LNHDA and CDR2 SQIVND (reference sequence). Trimming removed 5 bases at V and 2 bases at J, with 13 bases between. The CDR3 has 15 amino acids. The CDR3 loop is CASSETGLRNQPQHF. CDR3 bases: TGTGCCAGTAGTGAAACAGGGCTCCGCAATCAGCCCCAGCATTTT. Looking up the rest from reference TRBV19 and TRBJ1-5 gives the full variable domain: DGGITQSPKYLFRKEGQNVTLSCEQNLNHDAMYWYRQDPGQGLRLIYYSQIVNDFQKGDIAEGYSVSREKKESFPLTVTSAQKNPTAFYLCASSETGLRNQPQHFGDGTRLSIL.

The rearrangement links TRBV7-2 to TRBJ2-3; TRBD2 agrees at 8 bases. The CDR3 has 14 residues. After removal of 4 bases from V and 9 bases from J, the junction contained 9 bases not matched to a gene. CDR1 is SGHTA and CDR2 is FQGNSA in the germline V gene. The CDR3 sequence: CASSSLPTSETQYF. CDR3 DNA: TGTGCCAGCAGCTCTCTTCCGACTAGCGAGACGCAGTATTTT.

The rearrangement links TRBV30 to TRBJ2-7; weak D call: TRBD2 (6 bases). V lost 4 bases and J 2 bases, leaving 15 bases between the germline ends. This CDR3 region has 14 residues. Germline assignment: CDR1 GTSNPN and CDR2 SVGIG (reference sequence). This CDR3 is CAWTRGTQTYEQYF. The DNA for the CDR3 is TGTGCCTGGACCCGAGGGACTCAAACCTACGAGCAGTACTTC.

A few counts support this clone. The chain uses TRBV29-1 and TRBJ1-2, with TRBD1 matching 9 bases. J lost 8 bases, V lost 6 bases, and 10 bases had no gene match. From germline, CDR1 is SQVTM and CDR2 ANQGSEA. There are 13 residues in the CDR3. The CDR3 sequence: CSVLSQGARGYTF. Here the CDR3 DNA reads TGCAGCGTCCTATCACAGGGGGCGCGAGGCTACACCTTC.

The count of this clone is one. This chain connects TRBV5-1 to TRBJ1-3; D unresolved. Germline loops: CDR1 SGHRS, CDR2 YFSETQ. The V gene lost 0 bases and the J gene lost 0 bases, with 10 bases spanning the gap. The CDR3 is made up of 16 amino acids. CDR3 sequence (DNA): TGCGCCAGCAGCTTGGAACCAGTAGCCTCTGGAAACACCATATATTTT. Translating gives CASSLEPVASGNTIYF.

The genes are TRBV6-5 and TRBJ1-5; TRBD1 matches at 7 bases. CDR1 MNHEY and CDR2 SVGAGI come from the germline V gene. V lost 11 bases and J lost 0; bases outside the gene matches: 4. This CDR3 is built from 13 residues. DNA of the CDR3: TGTGCCGCAGGGGGTTATAGCAATCAGCCCCAGCATTTT. Translating gives CAAGGYSNQPQHF.

The chain joins TRBV2 to TRBJ2-7, with D possibly TRBD2 on 6 matching bases. This CDR3 is 11 amino acids long. Trimming took off 9 bases at V and 5 bases at J, with 11 bases between the two ends. Germline CDR1 reads SNHLY; CDR2 reads FYNNEI. The CDR3 sequence: CARGTSNEQYF. The CDR3 DNA reads TGTGCCAGAGGGACTTCCAACGAGCAGTACTTC.

DNA for the CDR3: TGTGCCAGCAGCTTAGCCGGACAGGGAGTTCTCAAAAACATTCAGTACTTC. Translation gives CASSLAGQGVLKNIQYF. This chain joins TRBV11-1 and TRBJ2-4; the match to TRBD1 covers 8 bases. J gave up 3 bases and V 0 bases, and 7 bases lay outside the gene matches. The CDR3 runs 17 residues. In germline, CDR1 is SGHAT, CDR2 FQDESV (reference sequence).

The chain is built from TRBV6-5 and TRBJ1-6; no clear D gene. The V end was cut by 4 bases, the J end by 0 bases, with 10 bases between. This CDR3 comprises 16 residues. In germline, CDR1 is MNHEY, CDR2 SVGAGI. This chain's CDR3 is CASSSLGSSYNSPLHF. The DNA for the CDR3 is TGTGCCAGCAGTTCTCTGGGCAGCTCCTATAATTCACCCCTCCACTTT.

In its sample, this clone was seen once. The J gene is TRBJ1-2, the V gene TRBV9; D is possibly TRBD1 (6 bases). The CDR3 extends over 18 amino acids. Trimming pared 0 bases from V and 2 bases from J, leaving 20 bases between. The germline gives CDR1 SGDLS, CDR2 YYNGEE. This chain's CDR3 is CASSVGSVGGGGNYGYTF. The DNA of the CDR3 is TGTGCCAGCAGCGTAGGGTCCGTGGGGGGCGGGGGAAACTATGGCTACACCTTC. The full variable domain, rest sourced from reference TRBV9 and TRBJ1-2, is DSGVTQTPKHLITATGQRVTLRCSPRSGDLSVYWYQQSLDQGLQFLIQYYNGEERAKGNILERFSAQQFPDLHSELNLSSLELGDSALYFCASSVGSVGGGGNYGYTFGSGTRLTVV.

This rearrangement joins TRBV7-6 to TRBJ2-2, with D unclear. The CDR3 totals 12 residues. V shed 2 bases and J shed 5 bases, with 3 bases lying between them. Germline loops: CDR1 SGHVS, CDR2 FNYEAQ. The CDR3 DNA sequence: TGTGCCAGCAGCTTACAGACCGGGGAGCTGTTTTTT. The encoded protein is CASSLQTGELFF. Using reference TRBV7-6 and TRBJ2-2 for the parts outside the CDR3, the full variable domain is GAGVSQSPRYKVTKRGQDVALRCDPISGHVSLYWYRQALGQGPEFLTYFNYEAQQDKSGLPNDRFSAERPEGSISTLTIQRTEQRDSAMYRCASSLQTGELFFGEGSRLTVL.

The J gene is TRBJ2-7, the V gene TRBV13, with 7 positions matching TRBD1. The germline CDR1 and CDR2 sequences are PRHDT and FYEKMQ (reference sequence). This CDR3 is built from 14 residues. The trim removed 5 bases at V and 5 bases at J, leaving 9 bases unmatched. The CDR3 DNA follows: TGTGCCAGCAGCCCAGGCGAGGGGGCAGACGAGCAGTACTTC. Its translation is CASSPGEGADEQYF.

The chain employs TRBV7-3 and TRBJ2-2; a weak D match, TRBD1 (5 bases). CDR3 length: 14 residues. V was cut by 2 bases and J by 7 bases, with 11 bases left in between. Germline CDR1 is SGHTA and CDR2 is FQGTGA. This CDR3 is CASSLSQQVGELFF. The CDR3 coding sequence is TGTGCCAGCAGCTTATCCCAACAGGTCGGGGAGCTGTTTTTT. Together with reference TRBV7-3 and TRBJ2-2, the CDR3 gives the full variable domain: GAGVSQTPSNKVTEKGKYVELRCDPISGHTALYWYRQSLGQGPEFLIYFQGTGAADDSGLPNDRFFAVRPEGSVSTLKIQRTERGDSAVYLCASSLSQQVGELFFGEGSRLTVL.

The chain is built from TRBV5-4 and TRBJ2-3, with 15 bases identical to TRBD2. Per germline, CDR1 SGHNT and CDR2 YYREEE (reference sequence). Trimming took 4 bases from V and 4 from J; bases not matched to a gene: 10. The CDR3 consists of 18 residues. The CDR3: CASSPQGLAGGWADTQYF. The CDR3 region has the DNA TGTGCCAGCAGCCCCCAAGGACTAGCGGGGGGGTGGGCAGATACGCAGTATTTT.